The source of this TCR beta chain is a study of T cell changes during pregnancy in multiple sclerosis. This clone was seen once. The CDR3 runs to 15 residues. Germline CDR1 and CDR2: MNHEY and SVGAGI. V lost 5 bases, J lost 1 base, and 12 bases lay in between. Produced via immunoSEQ multiplex PCR; TCRdb's table is partial and in-frame only. The sample lists 100,000 to 150,000 clones, over 85% occurring once. The rearrangement joins TRBV6-5 to TRBJ1-5; D is unresolved. This sample comprised peripheral blood, obtained before pregnancy. The origin of this receptor is a female donor with multiple sclerosis, enrolled in a pregnancy study. This CDR3 is CASSPLHRSNQPQHF. The CDR3 DNA is TGTGCCAGCAGTCCCTTACATCGCAGCAATCAGCCCCAGCATTTT.